This T cell receptor (beta chain) is drawn from a study of blood T cells in healthy people across ages. General study results and limits: PBMCs went unsorted, and a conclusive naive versus antigen-experienced comparison was therefore prevented. Calculation of diversity from one million T cells yielded estimates considered to be underestimates.

Turning to this clonotype: The antigen is not known.

The germline CDR1 and CDR2 sequences are DFQATT and SNEGSKA (reference sequence). This CDR3 is 15 amino acids long. The germline V and J ends were trimmed by 0 bases and 2 bases, with 13 bases remaining between them. Donors were systemically healthy Caucasian individuals from Russia aged about 6 to 90 years. A J-beta primer mix and a sample-barcoded 5' primer were used in a second PCR of roughly 6 to 11 cycles. Per-sample output comprised a minimum of 2.5 million paired-end reads containing CDR3. One entry per CDR3 protein results from TCRdb running MiXCR on the 5' RACE reads. The sample shows roughly 1.7 million distinct CDR3 sequences, about 35% of them seen only once.

The sequencing sample was made of blood. The chain combines TRBV20-1 with TRBJ2-5; perhaps TRBD1 as D (5 bases). The clonotype originates from a woman in her twenties or thirties in good health. This chain's CDR3 is CSARDWPGRQETQYF. DNA of the CDR3: TGCAGTGCTAGAGATTGGCCAGGGCGGCAAGAGACCCAGTACTTC.